These 25 T cell receptor beta chains were sequenced from one sample in a study of blood T cell repertoires in COVID-19. Measured with immunoSEQ multiplex PCR; TCRdb has only the in-frame clones, and not every one. The table has about 170,000 clones, approximately 91% seen once. The sample comprised peripheral blood. The origin of the receptors is a young man with COVID-19, enrolled during active disease.

The J gene is TRBJ1-1, the V gene TRBV28; the D gene is possibly TRBD1 (5 bases). The germline V gene has CDR1 MDHEN and CDR2 SYDVKM. V was pared by 5 bases and J by 4 bases, with 14 bases between. The CDR3 has 14 residues. CDR3 sequence reads: CASSPPGGGTEAFF. The CDR3 DNA follows: TGTGCCAGCAGTCCCCCCGGCGGGGGCACTGAAGCTTTCTTT.

The J gene is TRBJ2-7, the V gene TRBV19, with 10 nucleotides matching TRBD1. The V and J ends lost 6 bases and 3 bases, in that order; junction bases with no gene match: 2. The CDR3 runs to 13 residues. From germline, CDR1 is LNHDA and CDR2 SQIVND (reference sequence). CDR3 DNA sequence: TGTGCCAGTAGAGGGACAGGGGTCTACGAGCAGTACTTC. Translation gives CASRGTGVYEQYF.

This clone was recorded once. The rearrangement joins TRBV5-4 to TRBJ1-2; the D gene is possibly TRBD1 (5 bases). Trimming took off 3 bases at V and 6 bases at J, with 9 bases between the two ends. Germline CDR1 SGHNT, CDR2 YYREEE (reference sequence). The CDR3 is 12 residues long. CDR3 sequence reads: CASSWRGDGYTF. CDR3 coding DNA: TGTGCCAGCAGCTGGAGGGGCGATGGCTACACCTTC.

This sequence joins TRBV18 and TRBJ2-2, with TRBD1 identical over 8 bases. The V and J ends lost 5 bases and 4 bases, in that order; junction bases with no gene match: 6. There are 15 residues in the CDR3. The V gene's germline CDR1 is KGHSH and CDR2 LQKENI. The CDR3 DNA reads as TGTGCCAGCTCATCTACAGGGGGGATCACCGGGGAGCTGTTTTTT. It yields the protein CASSSTGGITGELFF.

The rearrangement uses TRBV18 and TRBJ1-3; 9 nucleotides align to TRBD1. This CDR3 contains 18 residues. Trimming cost V 1 base and J 0 bases; bases outside gene matches: 7. CDR1 and CDR2 from the germline V gene are KGHSH and LQKENI. The CDR3 loop is CASSPRGQGASSGNTIYF. For the CDR3, the DNA is TGTGCCAGCTCACCACGGGGACAGGGAGCTTCCTCTGGAAACACCATATATTTT.

The chain is built from TRBV4-2 and TRBJ2-3, with D tentatively TRBD1 (5 bases). The CDR3 loop spans 12 amino acids. Germline CDR1 is LGHNA and CDR2 is YNFKEQ. V was pared by 4 bases and J by 6 bases, with 8 bases between. CDR3 protein: CASSPNRDTQYF. The CDR3 bases are TGTGCCAGCAGCCCGAACAGGGATACGCAGTATTTT.

This sequence joins TRBV6-2 or TRBV6-3 and TRBJ2-7; 7 bases align to TRBD2. This CDR3 is 14 amino acids long. V dropped 1 base and J dropped 4; count of bases not matched to a gene: 4. Per germline, CDR1 MNHEY and CDR2 SVGEGT. The CDR3 is CASSYWPGGYEQYF. CDR3 coding DNA: TGTGCCAGCAGTTACTGGCCGGGGGGATACGAGCAGTACTTC.

This chain connects TRBV6-1 to TRBJ2-1; 9 nucleotides line up with TRBD2. The V gene end was trimmed by 0 bases and the J gene end by 5 bases; junction bases not matched to a gene: 11. CDR3 length: 18 amino acids. Per germline, CDR1 MNHNS and CDR2 SASEGT. Here the CDR3 DNA reads TGTGCCAGCAGTGAAGCGCCTCACGTAGCGGGAGCCAACAATGAGCAGTTCTTC. Protein product: CASSEAPHVAGANNEQFF.

The chain uses TRBV27 and TRBJ2-7; 12 nucleotides line up with TRBD1. Germline loops: CDR1 MNHEY, CDR2 SMNVEV (reference sequence). V was pared by 0 bases and J by 3 bases, with 6 bases of the junction left unmatched. CDR3 length: 17 residues. CDR3: CASSLSAGTGGFYEQYF. In DNA, the CDR3 is TGTGCCAGCAGTTTATCGGCCGGGACAGGGGGCTTCTACGAGCAGTACTTC.

This clone was observed a few times. The chain employs TRBV2 and TRBJ1-1, with TRBD1 matching 8 bases. Germline-derived CDR1 and CDR2 are SNHLY and FYNNEI. This CDR3 is 12 amino acids long. Trimming at V came to 9 bases and at J to 8 bases, leaving 8 bases not matched to a gene. The DNA for the CDR3 is TGTGCCAGACTCGCCGGGACAGGAGAAGCTTTCTTT. It encodes CARLAGTGEAFF.

The genes are TRBV7-9 and TRBJ1-2; TRBD1 aligns across 8 bases. Per germline, CDR1 SEHNR and CDR2 FQNEAQ (reference sequence). Unmatched junction bases numbered 9, after V lost 7 bases and J lost 8 bases. The CDR3 runs to 13 residues. In DNA, the CDR3 is TGTGCCAGCACCGCAGGGGGCGCTGGGGGCTACACCTTC. Residues: CASTAGGAGGYTF.

CDR3 DNA sequence: TGTGCCATCTCGAGCGGGAGTGCCTACGAGCAGTACTTC. As protein: CAISSGSAYEQYF. The chain joins TRBV2 to TRBJ2-7; 8 nucleotides agree with TRBD2. J gave up 2 bases and V 10 bases, and 7 bases lay outside the gene matches. The CDR3 runs to 13 residues. Germline V gene sequence: CDR1 SNHLY, CDR2 FYNNEI.

The chain links TRBV25-1 to TRBJ1-6; tentative D call: TRBD1 (6 bases). Germline-derived CDR1 and CDR2 are MGHDK and SYGVNS. V lost 3 bases, J lost 7 bases, and 13 bases lay in between. The CDR3 has 15 residues. The CDR3 is CASSDQGLWNSPLHF. Here the CDR3 DNA reads TGTGCCAGCAGTGATCAGGGGCTTTGGAATTCACCCCTCCACTTT.

For the CDR3, the DNA is TGCGCCAGCAGCTTAGCCGGGACAGGGGGCAATGAGCAGTTCTTC. Amino acid sequence: CASSLAGTGGNEQFF. J is TRBJ2-1 and V is TRBV5-1; 11 nucleotides line up with TRBD1. The CDR3 has 15 residues. Germline lookup yields CDR1 SGHRS and CDR2 YFSETQ. Trimming at V came to 2 bases and at J to 6 bases, leaving 4 bases not matched to a gene.

The gene calls are TRBV7-3 and TRBJ2-7; 14 bases fit TRBD2. This CDR3 spans 15 amino acids. With V trimmed by 5 bases and J by 5 bases, 5 bases remained unmatched. Per the germline V gene, CDR1 is SGHTA and CDR2 is FQGTGA. CDR3: CASSLGLAGGNEQYF. DNA for the CDR3: TGTGCCAGCAGCCTCGGACTAGCGGGAGGCAACGAGCAGTACTTC.

The chain joins TRBV11-2 to TRBJ2-5; D might be TRBD2 (6 bases). The CDR3 covers 17 residues. Trimming shortened V by 5 bases and J by 2 bases, and 21 bases separated the two germline ends. Germline lookup yields CDR1 SGHAT and CDR2 FQNNGV. CDR3 nucleotide sequence: TGTGCCAGCAGCCGTAGCGGCCCCGAGCTAGGGCAAGAGACCCAGTACTTC. It translates to CASSRSGPELGQETQYF.

J is TRBJ2-7 and V is TRBV7-9; possible D gene TRBD2, 5 bases. Per the germline V gene, CDR1 is SEHNR and CDR2 is FQNEAQ (reference sequence). With 5 bases removed from V and 5 bases from J, the gap between germline ends came to 22 bases. The CDR3 extends over 16 amino acids. The CDR3 spells CASSQIPRAGIHEQYF. The DNA for the CDR3 is TGTGCCAGCAGCCAGATCCCGCGGGCGGGTATTCACGAGCAGTACTTC. The whole variable domain, filled in from reference TRBV7-9 and TRBJ2-7, reads DTGVSQNPRHKITKRGQNVTFRCDPISEHNRLYWYRQTLGQGPEFLTYFQNEAQLEKSRLLSDRFSAERPKGSFSTLEIQRTEQGDSAMYLCASSQIPRAGIHEQYFGPGTRLTVT.

In regard to this clone: The germline gene is not matched at one end of the junction; a read error may be the cause. The chain carries TRBV25-1 and TRBJ1-4, with D uncertain. The CDR3 contains 13 residues. The V gene's germline CDR1 is MGHDK and CDR2 SYGVNS. The CDR3 sequence is CASSEPPNEKLLF. The CDR3 coding sequence is TGTGCCAGCAGTGAGCCCCCAAATGAAAAACTGCTTTTT.

V gene TRBV4-3 combines with J gene TRBJ2-1; TRBD1 matches 8 bases. Germline CDR1 reads LGHNA; CDR2 reads YSLEER. The CDR3 spans 15 residues. The junction had 5 bases not matched to a gene; V was cut back by 1 base and J by 6 bases. CDR3 region: CASSQGTGRVNEQFF. In nucleotides, the CDR3 is TGCGCCAGCAGCCAAGGGACAGGGCGGGTCAATGAGCAGTTCTTC.

This chain uses TRBV7-9 with TRBJ2-1; 10 bases map to TRBD1. The germline CDR1 and CDR2 sequences are SEHNR and FQNEAQ (reference sequence). J was trimmed by 7 bases and V by 5 bases; bases with no gene match: 2. The CDR3 contains 13 residues. The CDR3 sequence is CASSAGQGNEQFF. The DNA of the CDR3 is TGTGCCAGCAGCGCGGGACAGGGGAATGAGCAGTTCTTC.

The J gene is TRBJ1-1, the V gene TRBV11-2, with TRBD1 identical over 7 bases. Germline V gene data show CDR1 as SGHAT and CDR2 as FQNNGV. The CDR3 extends over 15 amino acids. J lost 0 bases, V lost 7 bases, and 8 bases had no gene match. For the CDR3, the DNA is TGTGCCAGCAACTATGGACAGGCCCTGAACACTGAAGCTTTCTTT. It is translated as CASNYGQALNTEAFF.

The V and J genes are TRBV29-1 and TRBJ2-1, with 13 bases lining up with TRBD2. The V gene end was trimmed by 6 bases and the J gene end by 5 bases; junction bases not matched to a gene: 1. The germline gives CDR1 SQVTM, CDR2 ANQGSEA. The CDR3 spans 13 residues. This CDR3 is CSVGTSGNNEQFF. CDR3 bases: TGCAGCGTCGGGACTAGCGGGAACAATGAGCAGTTCTTC.

The V gene is TRBV28, the J gene TRBJ1-4; D perhaps matches TRBD1 (5 bases). The V gene lost 3 bases and the J gene lost 7 bases, with 18 bases spanning the gap. Germline loops: CDR1 MDHEN, CDR2 SYDVKM. The length of the CDR3 is 16 residues. CDR3 region: CASSFDLGKRGEKLFF. Here the CDR3 DNA reads TGTGCCAGCAGTTTCGACTTGGGGAAAAGGGGTGAAAAACTGTTTTTT.

CDR3 nucleotide sequence: TGTGCCAGCAGTTTCGGTCAGCCCCAGCATTTT. Its protein product is CASSFGQPQHF. The chain recombines TRBV12-3 or TRBV12-4 with TRBJ1-5, with unresolved D. The CDR3 extends over 11 amino acids. V was cut by 3 bases and J by 6 bases, with 3 bases left in between.

This chain links TRBV5-4 with TRBJ1-2, with 7 bases that match TRBD1. The length of the CDR3 is 15 residues. Germline V gene sequence: CDR1 SGHNT, CDR2 YYREEE (reference sequence). V shed 1 base, J shed 4 bases, and the junction held 7 bases outside the gene matches. CDR3 DNA: TGTGCCAGCAGCTTGCGTTCGACAGGGATCTATGGCTACACCTTC. Residues: CASSLRSTGIYGYTF.